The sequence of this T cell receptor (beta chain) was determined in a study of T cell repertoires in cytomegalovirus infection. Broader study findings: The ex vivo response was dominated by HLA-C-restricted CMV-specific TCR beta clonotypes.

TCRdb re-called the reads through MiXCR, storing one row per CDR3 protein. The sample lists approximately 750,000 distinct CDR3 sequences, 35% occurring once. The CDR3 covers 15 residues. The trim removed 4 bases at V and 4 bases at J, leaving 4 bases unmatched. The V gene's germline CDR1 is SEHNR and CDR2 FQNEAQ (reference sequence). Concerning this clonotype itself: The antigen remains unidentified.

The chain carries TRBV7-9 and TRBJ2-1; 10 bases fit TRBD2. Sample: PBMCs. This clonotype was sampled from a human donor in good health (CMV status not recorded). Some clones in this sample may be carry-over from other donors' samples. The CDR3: CASSSYSGGYNEQFF. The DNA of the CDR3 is TGTGCCAGCAGCTCGTATAGCGGGGGGTACAATGAGCAGTTCTTC. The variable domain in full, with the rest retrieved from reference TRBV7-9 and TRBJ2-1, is DTGVSQNPRHKITKRGQNVTFRCDPISEHNRLYWYRQTLGQGPEFLTYFQNEAQLEKSRLLSDRFSAERPKGSFSTLEIQRTEQGDSAMYLCASSSYSGGYNEQFFGPGTRLTVL.